The TCR beta chain under discussion was sequenced for a study of blood T cell repertoires in COVID-19. Across the whole study: Samples representing acute and convalescent COVID-19 were sourced from the United States, Italy and Spain.

Profiled with immunoSEQ multiplex PCR; TCRdb holds only in-frame clones, not every one. The data contain a few hundred thousand clones, more than 80% of them singletons. Germline CDR1 and CDR2: MDHEN and SYDVKM. Trimming removed 6 bases at V and 10 bases at J, with 16 bases between. This CDR3 comprises 14 residues. Sequencing was done on a sample of PBMCs or T cells enriched from blood (not recorded which). V usage is TRBV28 and J usage is TRBJ1-6, with D maybe TRBD1 (5 bases). The origin of this receptor is a woman in her late teens or twenties in a cohort exposed to, infected with or recovered from COVID-19 (not recorded which). CDR3 bases: TGTGCCAGCAGACGAGGAGACAGAAGCTCACCCCTCCACTTT. It is translated as CASRRGDRSSPLHF.